The 14 T cell receptor beta chains listed next were all sequenced from one sample in a study of cytomegalovirus exposure and HLA in healthy donors. It was with 60 Vbeta and 13 Jbeta primers that the PCR ran. Data came from immunoSEQ multiplex PCR; TCRdb stores just in-frame clones and leaves some out. The sample has 150,000 or so clones, around 85% seen once. The sequenced material came from PBMCs. These receptor sequences come from a man younger than 30 in good health and CMV-seropositive.

This clone was seen just once. The chain recombines TRBV11-2 with TRBJ1-4; the D gene is possibly TRBD1 (5 bases). Germline V gene data show CDR1 as SGHAT and CDR2 as FQNNGV. The CDR3 sequence is 11 residues long. V gave up 6 bases and J gave up 6 bases, with 5 bases separating them. In DNA, the CDR3 is TGTGCCAGCAGAGGGGATGAAAAACTGTTTTTT. Protein sequence: CASRGDEKLFF.

The rearrangement joins TRBV9 to TRBJ2-1, with 13 nucleotides matching TRBD2. Germline lookup yields CDR1 SGDLS and CDR2 YYNGEE. The CDR3 is 17 amino acids. Trimming at V came to 0 bases and at J to 8 bases, leaving 8 bases not matched to a gene. As DNA, the CDR3 is TGTGCCAGCAGCGTAGGTAGCGGGACTAGCGGGGCCCATGAGCAGTTCTTC. Amino acid sequence: CASSVGSGTSGAHEQFF.

The rearrangement joins TRBV5-6 to TRBJ2-7, with 10 bases that match TRBD1. The V gene end was trimmed by 3 bases and the J gene end by 2 bases; junction bases not matched to a gene: 11. In germline, CDR1 is SGHDT, CDR2 YYEEEE. The CDR3 consists of 17 residues. CDR3 residues: CASSSTRTGGSPYEQYF. CDR3 coding DNA: TGTGCCAGCAGCTCCACCCGGACAGGGGGTTCTCCCTACGAGCAGTACTTC. Together with reference TRBV5-6 and TRBJ2-7, the CDR3 gives the full variable domain: DAGVTQSPTHLIKTRGQQVTLRCSPKSGHDTVSWYQQALGQGPQFIFQYYEEEERQRGNFPDRFSGHQFPNYSSELNVNALLLGDSALYLCASSSTRTGGSPYEQYFGPGTRLTVT.

In its sample, this clone was seen a few times. This rearrangement joins TRBV7-9 to TRBJ1-4, with a possible D match to TRBD1 (6 bases). V lost 4 bases, J lost 4 bases, and 16 bases lay in between. CDR1 is SEHNR, CDR2 FQNEAQ, per germline (reference sequence). The CDR3 sequence is 16 residues long. CDR3 region: CASSSPGGPGNEKLFF. The DNA of the CDR3 is TGTGCCAGCAGCTCCCCGGGGGGGCCTGGTAATGAAAAACTGTTTTTT. The full variable domain, in which reference TRBV7-9 and TRBJ1-4 provide the parts outside the CDR3, is DTGVSQNPRHKITKRGQNVTFRCDPISEHNRLYWYRQTLGQGPEFLTYFQNEAQLEKSRLLSDRFSAERPKGSFSTLEIQRTEQGDSAMYLCASSSPGGPGNEKLFFGSGTQLSVL.

The chain joins TRBV5-5 to TRBJ2-7; D is possibly TRBD2 (5 bases). V gave up 3 bases and J gave up 3 bases, with 16 bases separating them. The CDR3 runs to 15 residues. Germline loops: CDR1 SGHKS, CDR2 YYEKEE (reference sequence). In DNA, the CDR3 is TGTGCCAGCAGCTCCCCCCGGGGTAAGGGCTACGAGCAGTACTTC. It encodes CASSSPRGKGYEQYF.

V gene TRBV5-1 combines with J gene TRBJ1-2, with D possibly matching TRBD1 (5 bases). The CDR3 sequence is 14 residues long. Germline V gene sequence: CDR1 SGHRS, CDR2 YFSETQ. Trimming shortened V by 1 base and J by 3 bases, and 10 bases separated the two germline ends. CDR3 nucleotide sequence: TGCGCCAGCAGCTTGTCTACGGGGGACTATGGCTACACCTTC. This codes for CASSLSTGDYGYTF.

The chain employs TRBV30 and TRBJ2-5; possibly TRBD1 for D (6 bases). V lost 3 bases and J lost 2, with 22 bases in between. The germline V gene encodes CDR1 GTSNPN and CDR2 SVGIG (reference sequence). The CDR3 spans 17 residues. CDR3 sequence (DNA): TGTGCCTGGAGGGATTGGGGGCCAAGGGCTACGCAAGAGACCCAGTACTTC. Protein: CAWRDWGPRATQETQYF.

This rearrangement joins TRBV5-5 to TRBJ1-3, with D possibly matching TRBD1 (6 bases). The V end was cut by 1 base, the J end by 2 bases, with 10 bases between. Germline V gene lookup returns CDR1 SGHKS and CDR2 YYEKEE (reference sequence). The CDR3 has 15 residues. DNA of the CDR3: TGTGCCAGCAGCTTGACGGGGACACCTGGAAACACCATATATTTT. Translated, it gives CASSLTGTPGNTIYF.

This chain joins TRBV7-9 and TRBJ2-5; maybe TRBD2 (5 bases). The CDR3 has 14 amino acids. The ends were cut back, 1 base at V and 5 bases at J, with 11 bases in the middle. Germline V gene sequence: CDR1 SEHNR, CDR2 FQNEAQ (reference sequence). CDR3 coding DNA: TGTGCCAGCAGCTTAGTTGGTAGGGAGGAGACCCAGTACTTC. This translates into CASSLVGREETQYF.

The chain combines TRBV12-5 with TRBJ2-5; tentative D call: TRBD2 (6 bases). Germline lookup yields CDR1 LGHNT and CDR2 FRNRAP. The CDR3 has 20 residues. Trimming left V 0 bases short and J 4 bases short, with 27 bases between. As DNA, the CDR3 is TGTGCTAGTGGTTTGGTTGAAGGACTTCGGAGGGCCCCCTATGGAGAGACCCAGTACTTC. The encoded protein is CASGLVEGLRRAPYGETQYF.

The chain is built from TRBV6-5 and TRBJ2-1; TRBD2 might be the D (6 bases). Trimming left V 5 bases short and J 9 bases short, with 17 bases between. CDR1 and CDR2 (germline): MNHEY, SVGAGI. This CDR3 spans 14 amino acids. The CDR3: CASSHAGPASEQFF. As DNA, the CDR3 is TGTGCCAGCAGTCACGCGGGGCCAGCGAGTGAGCAGTTCTTC.

The chain combines TRBV6-5 with TRBJ1-5; 7 bases map to TRBD1. Germline V CDR1 and CDR2: MNHEY, SVGAGI. This CDR3 has 13 residues. V shed 8 bases and J 0 bases; nucleotides not matched to a gene: 1. The CDR3 DNA sequence: TGTGCCAGCCACAGGGGTAGCAATCAGCCCCAGCATTTT. This encodes CASHRGSNQPQHF.

The CDR3 bases are TGCAGTGCTAGAGCGGGACAGGCCCAGTACTTC. Translated, it gives CSARAGQAQYF. This chain connects TRBV20-1 to TRBJ2-5, with 8 positions matching TRBD1. The CDR3 has 11 amino acids. The germline V gene encodes CDR1 DFQATT and CDR2 SNEGSKA (reference sequence). V lost 1 base to trimming and J lost 9 bases; unmatched junction nucleotides: 1.

The chain is built from TRBV5-1 and TRBJ1-2, with D maybe TRBD1 (6 bases). V was pared by 4 bases and J by 4 bases, with 14 bases between. Germline V lookup: CDR1 SGHRS, CDR2 YFSETQ. This CDR3 spans 14 amino acids. This CDR3 is CASSLRTDSYGYTF. The CDR3 DNA reads as TGCGCCAGCAGCCTCCGTACGGACAGCTATGGCTACACCTTC.